The entry below gives a single T cell receptor beta chain sequence along with its context. The CDR3 is 15 amino acids. V gave up 6 bases and J gave up 2 bases; unmatched junction bases: 9. The germline V gene has CDR1 SGHAT and CDR2 FQNNGV. The source of the sample is a study of blood T cell repertoires in COVID-19. The data were produced by immunoSEQ multiplex PCR, yet TCRdb's version contains in-frame clones alone and is incomplete. The sample consists of roughly 500,000 clones, about 85% of them appearing once. Resolution of symptoms, clearance, or two negative PCRs was present in recovered Cohort 3 donors.

This chain links TRBV11-2 with TRBJ1-1, with 7 bases fitting TRBD1. This receptor was obtained from a woman in her sixties or seventies who had recovered from COVID-19. Sequenced input: PBMCs or T cells enriched from blood (not recorded which). Written as DNA, the CDR3 is TGTGCCAGCAGTTATCCGGGACAGCTAAACACTGAAGCTTTCTTT. Residues: CASSYPGQLNTEAFF.